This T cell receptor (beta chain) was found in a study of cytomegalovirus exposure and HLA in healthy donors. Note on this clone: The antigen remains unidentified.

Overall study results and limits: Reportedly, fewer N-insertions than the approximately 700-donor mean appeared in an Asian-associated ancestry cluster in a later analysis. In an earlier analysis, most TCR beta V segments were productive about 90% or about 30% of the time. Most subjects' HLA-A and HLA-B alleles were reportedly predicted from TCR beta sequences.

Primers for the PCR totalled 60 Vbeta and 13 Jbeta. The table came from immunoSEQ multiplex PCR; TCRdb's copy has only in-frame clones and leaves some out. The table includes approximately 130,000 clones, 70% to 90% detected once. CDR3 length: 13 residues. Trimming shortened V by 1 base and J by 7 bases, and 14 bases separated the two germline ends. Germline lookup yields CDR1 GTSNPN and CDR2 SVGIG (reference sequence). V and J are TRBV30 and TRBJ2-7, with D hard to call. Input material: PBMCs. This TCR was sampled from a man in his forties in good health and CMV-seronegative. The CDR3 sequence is CAWSGLGAREQYF. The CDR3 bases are TGTGCCTGGAGTGGTCTCGGAGCTCGTGAGCAGTACTTC.